What follows are 24 T cell receptor beta chains derived from one specimen sequenced in a study of OX40 agonist ivuxolimab in advanced cancers. Using immunoSEQ multiplex PCR, the repertoire was profiled, and TCRdb retains in-frame clones only, with some absent. The sample records some 57,000 clones, roughly 84% being singletons. The source material was CD4+ or CD8+ T cells sorted from blood, sampled in a trial of the OX40 agonist ivuxolimab. The receptors were sampled from an adult with an advanced solid tumor such as melanoma, head and neck, liver or kidney cancer.

On this clone itself: The same CDR3 is also encoded by other DNA sequences in this sample. This rearrangement joins TRBV28 to TRBJ1-2; D is uncertain. Trimming pared 6 bases from V and 2 bases from J, leaving 19 bases between. This CDR3 contains 16 residues. CDR1 is MDHEN and CDR2 is SYDVKM in the germline V gene. In DNA form, the CDR3 reads TGTGCCAGCAGCTCGCCCGGTGCCTCACTCAACTATGGCTACACCTTC. As protein: CASSSPGASLNYGYTF.

This clone appeared a few times. The V call is TRBV7-6, the J call TRBJ2-5; no clear D gene. Germline V lookup: CDR1 SGHVS, CDR2 FNYEAQ. V lost 5 bases to trimming and J lost 4 bases, with 17 bases between them. This CDR3 region has 15 residues. CDR3 nucleotide sequence: TGTGCCAGCAGCCCCTCGGGCAGCCCACGAGAGACCCAGTACTTC. It is translated as CASSPSGSPRETQYF.

CDR3 bases: TGTGCCAGCAACACCTGGGGACGGGCAGATACGCAGTATTTT. Its translation: CASNTWGRADTQYF. V and J are TRBV11-2 and TRBJ2-3; the D gene could be TRBD1 or TRBD2 (5 bases each). CDR1 is SGHAT, CDR2 FQNNGV, per germline. The CDR3 extends over 14 amino acids. With 7 bases removed from V and 4 bases from J, the gap between germline ends came to 15 bases.

The rearrangement links TRBV9 to TRBJ2-7; D is perhaps TRBD2 (6 bases). This CDR3 has 14 amino acids. CDR1 and CDR2 (germline): SGDLS, YYNGEE. Trimming left V 0 bases short and J 5 bases short, with 12 bases between. The CDR3 region is CASSVGLPGDEQYF. In nucleotides, the CDR3 is TGTGCCAGCAGCGTAGGACTGCCGGGGGACGAGCAGTACTTC.

The rearrangement joins TRBV19 to TRBJ2-1; D ambiguous. Trimming cost V 5 bases and J 6 bases, with 11 bases left between them. The germline V gene encodes CDR1 LNHDA and CDR2 SQIVND (reference sequence). This CDR3 comprises 13 residues. The DNA of the CDR3 is TGTGCCAGTAGTGTGACCCAAAGCAATGAGCAGTTCTTC. It codes for CASSVTQSNEQFF.

This sequence joins TRBV9 and TRBJ2-7, with no clear D. Germline V gene data show CDR1 as SGDLS and CDR2 as YYNGEE. This CDR3 contains 11 residues. CDR3 in amino acids: CGRSSSYEQYF. The CDR3 DNA follows: TGTGGGCGGTCGAGCTCCTACGAGCAGTACTTC. The full variable domain, in which reference TRBV9 and TRBJ2-7 provide the parts outside the CDR3, is DSGVTQTPKHLITATGQRVTLRCSPRSGDLSVYWYQQSLDQGLQFLIQYYNGEERAKGNILERFSAQQFPDLHSELNLSSLELGDSALYFCGRSSSYEQYFGPGTRLTVT.

The chain combines TRBV19 with TRBJ1-5; the D gene is possibly TRBD1 (6 bases). The CDR3 length is 16 residues. CDR1 and CDR2 (germline): LNHDA, SQIVND (reference sequence). The V end lost 1 base, the J end lost 2 bases, and 12 bases lay between the germline ends. In DNA form, the CDR3 reads TGTGCCAGTAGTATAGTGGAACAGGGCGGCAATCAGCCCCAGCATTTT. This gives the protein CASSIVEQGGNQPQHF. Filled out from reference TRBV19 and TRBJ1-5, the complete variable domain reads DGGITQSPKYLFRKEGQNVTLSCEQNLNHDAMYWYRQDPGQGLRLIYYSQIVNDFQKGDIAEGYSVSREKKESFPLTVTSAQKNPTAFYLCASSIVEQGGNQPQHFGDGTRLSIL.

The chain uses TRBV7-9 and TRBJ1-4; D is perhaps TRBD1 (6 bases). V shed 5 bases and J shed 5 bases, with 15 bases lying between them. The CDR3 covers 15 residues. Germline-derived CDR1 and CDR2 are SEHNR and FQNEAQ (reference sequence). The CDR3 spells CASSLRGAGNEKLFF. DNA of the CDR3: TGTGCCAGCAGCCTCCGGGGGGCAGGGAATGAAAAACTGTTTTTT.

The rearrangement links TRBV7-2 to TRBJ1-2; maybe TRBD1 (5 bases). Germline-derived CDR1 and CDR2 are SGHTA and FQGNSA. This CDR3 spans 15 amino acids. The V gene lost 1 base and the J gene lost 9 bases, with 18 bases spanning the gap. This CDR3 is CASSLGIRDDLSYTF. The CDR3 region has the DNA TGTGCCAGCAGCTTAGGAATCCGGGACGACCTTAGCTACACCTTC.

V gene TRBV2 combines with J gene TRBJ2-5; tentatively, D is TRBD1 (6 bases). The CDR3 sequence is 13 residues long. Germline V gives CDR1 SNHLY, CDR2 FYNNEI. V lost 5 bases and J 4 bases, leaving 11 bases between the germline ends. The CDR3 protein is CASSLTGGETQYF. The CDR3, as DNA: TGTGCCAGCAGTTTGACAGGAGGAGAGACCCAGTACTTC. Complete variable domain (other parts from reference TRBV2 and TRBJ2-5): EPEVTQTPSHQVTQMGQEVILRCVPISNHLYFYWYRQILGQKVEFLVSFYNNEISEKSEIFDDQFSVERPDGSNFTLKIRSTKLEDSAMYFCASSLTGGETQYFGPGTRLLVL.

The chain recombines TRBV5-4 with TRBJ2-5, with TRBD2 identical over 8 bases. The germline V gene encodes CDR1 SGHNT and CDR2 YYREEE (reference sequence). The CDR3 is 15 amino acids. With 7 bases clipped from V and 5 bases from J, the junction kept 13 bases outside the gene matches. The DNA for the CDR3 is TGTGCCAGCTCCCGGGGGGGCGAGACTCGGGAGACCCAGTACTTC. Its translation is CASSRGGETRETQYF. The whole variable domain, remainder taken from reference TRBV5-4 and TRBJ2-5, is ETGVTQSPTHLIKTRGQQVTLRCSSQSGHNTVSWYQQALGQGPQFIFQYYREEENGRGNFPPRFSGLQFPNYSSELNVNALELDDSALYLCASSRGGETRETQYFGPGTRLLVL.

The V call is TRBV6-5, the J call TRBJ2-7; D is perhaps TRBD1 (6 bases). V was cut by 2 bases and J by 6 bases, with 14 bases left in between. Per the germline V gene, CDR1 is MNHEY and CDR2 is SVGAGI. The CDR3 is made up of 14 amino acids. This CDR3 is CASSYHRDPLEQYF. The CDR3 DNA follows: TGTGCCAGCAGTTACCACAGGGATCCCCTCGAGCAGTACTTC.

This chain connects TRBV9 to TRBJ2-7, with TRBD2 matching 10 bases. Losses at the gene ends were 0 bases for V and 7 bases for J; bases not matched to a gene: 1. Per the germline V gene, CDR1 is SGDLS and CDR2 is YYNGEE. This CDR3 comprises 13 residues. The CDR3 coding sequence is TGTGCCAGCAGCGTAGAAGCGGGAGGGGAGCAGTACTTC. Its translation: CASSVEAGGEQYF. Looking up the rest from reference TRBV9 and TRBJ2-7 gives the full variable domain: DSGVTQTPKHLITATGQRVTLRCSPRSGDLSVYWYQQSLDQGLQFLIQYYNGEERAKGNILERFSAQQFPDLHSELNLSSLELGDSALYFCASSVEAGGEQYFGPGTRLTVT.

V is TRBV4-2 and J is TRBJ1-2, with D perhaps TRBD1 (6 bases). Trimming shortened V by 2 bases and J by 5 bases, and 15 bases separated the two germline ends. The CDR3 sequence is 15 residues long. Germline V lookup: CDR1 LGHNA, CDR2 YNFKEQ. The CDR3 DNA is TGTGCCAGCAGCCAAAAAACAGGGACTATTTATGGCTACACCTTC. This sequence encodes CASSQKTGTIYGYTF.

The chain couples TRBV5-4 to TRBJ2-1, with TRBD2 matching over 9 bases. This CDR3 comprises 13 residues. Trimming cost V 2 bases and J 14 bases; bases outside gene matches: 8. Germline values: CDR1 SGHNT, CDR2 YYREEE (reference sequence). The CDR3 here is CASSLGVGGREFF. Here the CDR3 DNA reads TGTGCCAGCAGCTTAGGGGTCGGCGGGAGGGAGTTCTTC.

There are a few counts of this clone. The genes are TRBV6-1 and TRBJ1-6; D gene unclear. Germline lookup yields CDR1 MNHNS and CDR2 SASEGT. The CDR3 extends over 14 amino acids. The germline V and J ends were trimmed by 6 bases and 4 bases, with 10 bases remaining between them. The CDR3 is CASSPGPYNSPLHF. The CDR3 nucleotides read TGTGCCAGCAGCCCAGGACCTTATAATTCACCCCTCCACTTT.

The rearrangement joins TRBV5-4 to TRBJ1-6, with TRBD1 matching over 9 bases. The germline gives CDR1 SGHNT, CDR2 YYREEE (reference sequence). The CDR3 is made up of 14 amino acids. V shed 4 bases, J shed 14 bases, and the junction held 10 bases outside the gene matches. The CDR3 DNA reads TGTGCCAGCAGCCCCGGACAGGGGATCGGGACCCTCCACTTT. The encoded protein is CASSPGQGIGTLHF.

The V and J genes are TRBV10-3 and TRBJ2-1; D uncertain. V lost 3 bases to trimming and J lost 8 bases, with 5 bases between them. Germline V gene data show CDR1 as ENHRY and CDR2 as SYGVKD. The CDR3 has 11 amino acids. CDR3 DNA: TGTGCCATCAGTGAATTCGATGAGCAGTTCTTC. Encoded protein: CAISEFDEQFF.

The chain joins TRBV28 to TRBJ1-1; 7 nucleotides match TRBD1. The CDR3 runs to 13 residues. Losses at the gene ends were 8 bases for V and 4 bases for J; bases not matched to a gene: 7. The germline CDR1 and CDR2 sequences are MDHEN and SYDVKM. The CDR3 DNA sequence: TGTGCCAGCCAGGGGGGGGGAGGCACTGAAGCTTTCTTT. This translates into CASQGGGGTEAFF.

CDR3 in amino acids: CASSQTEGTTYEQYF. The CDR3 DNA follows: TGCGCCAGCAGCCAAACTGAAGGGACCACCTACGAGCAGTACTTC. The J gene is TRBJ2-7, the V gene TRBV4-1; D possibly uses TRBD1 or TRBD2 (5 bases each). The germline V gene has CDR1 MGHRA and CDR2 YSYEKL. The CDR3 contains 15 residues. With 2 bases removed from V and 2 bases from J, the gap between germline ends came to 13 bases.

V usage is TRBV30 and J usage is TRBJ1-5, with TRBD1 matching 7 bases. From germline, CDR1 is GTSNPN and CDR2 SVGIG (reference sequence). V dropped 0 bases and J dropped 6; count of bases not matched to a gene: 5. The CDR3 loop spans 14 amino acids. The CDR3 DNA is TGTGCCTGGAGTGTTCTGACAGGGACTCAGCCCCAGCATTTT. Its protein product is CAWSVLTGTQPQHF.

V is TRBV10-2 and J is TRBJ2-5; 9 bases are a match to TRBD1. The CDR3 extends over 15 amino acids. Germline V gene data show CDR1 as WSHSY and CDR2 as SAAADI. V dropped 7 bases and J dropped 7; count of bases not matched to a gene: 13. The CDR3 nucleotides read TGCGCCAGCACCGGTACGGACAGGGGAGTGTGGACCCAGTACTTC. This encodes CASTGTDRGVWTQYF.

The chain uses TRBV28 and TRBJ1-2, with TRBD1 identical over 8 bases. Germline-derived CDR1 and CDR2 are MDHEN and SYDVKM. Trimming cost V 6 bases and J 7 bases; bases outside gene matches: 7. The CDR3 sequence is 13 residues long. DNA of the CDR3: TGTGCCAGCAGCACAGGGGGACTAATTGGCTACACCTTC. Translating it yields CASSTGGLIGYTF.

This clone was recorded once. The V and J genes are TRBV29-1 and TRBJ1-2, with D hard to call. The CDR3 has 13 residues. The V end was cut by 3 bases, the J end by 6 bases, with 14 bases between. The germline CDR1 and CDR2 sequences are SQVTM and ANQGSEA. CDR3 in DNA: TGCAGCGTTGATGAGGTCGCAGGTCATGGCTACACCTTC. Translated: CSVDEVAGHGYTF.